This TCR beta chain came from a study of cytomegalovirus exposure and HLA in healthy donors. General study points: In vitro experiments confirmed that a few CMV-associated chains were specific for CMV antigens. Reported results showed that the classifier diagnosed cytomegalovirus status with high specificity and sensitivity.

A remark on this clone: The antigen is unknown.

Sequencing was performed with immunoSEQ multiplex PCR; in TCRdb, only in-frame clones are kept and a portion is missing. The table shows around 300,000 clones, with 80% to 90% occurring only once. This CDR3 contains 13 residues. Germline values: CDR1 MNHNS, CDR2 SASEGT. Deletions cut 7 bases from V and 0 bases from J, with 6 bases between. This TCR derives from a woman under 30 in good health and CMV-seronegative. The genes are TRBV6-1 and TRBJ1-4; D ambiguous. The material sequenced was PBMCs. CDR3 in amino acids: CASTGTTNEKLFF. The CDR3 region has the DNA TGTGCCAGCACCGGGACAACTAATGAAAAACTGTTTTTT.